This record concerns one TCR beta chain sequence. What this receptor recognizes is not known. Within one base of it there is no much larger clone, and no base qualities were kept. The data originate from a study of blood T cell repertoires in COVID-19 (dated by TCRdb to about 2020). General notes on the study: Samples covering the acute and convalescent phases of COVID-19 were provided by collaborators in the United States, Italy and Spain. The prospective study material was composed of cDNA or gDNA derived from T cells, B-cell-depleted T cells, or PBMCs. The dataset comprised deeply sampled blood TCRbeta repertoires from subjects exposed to, actively infected with, or recovered from COVID-19. The repertoires were released in a freely available public database meant as a resource for research on the immune response to SARS-CoV-2. Samples came from the ongoing ImmuneRACE study (first 160 participants) plus 1,254 subjects from 6 global collaborators. Sample metadata almost always included a de-identified subject ID, COVID-19 status, age in years and sex. Where HLA class I and class II types were available, the types were taken from metadata supplied by the sample provider, not from assay-based typing. Here is what the overall study found, with its caveats: The amount of clinical and demographic metadata varied by source and participant and was provided uncurated.

The CDR3 starts with the cysteine, ends with the phenylalanine, and has 12 residues. The kept DNA is CDR3 alone, 36 bases in frame from the first base. Unmatched junction bases come to 4, with V trimmed by 4 bases and J by 11 bases. In the germline V gene, CDR1 corresponds to SGHNT and CDR2 to YENEEA. TCRbeta CDR3 regions were amplified from genomic DNA using the immunoSEQ Assay, a bias-controlled multiplex PCR. The study's processing was this. Nucleated cell counts per sample were estimated from amplification of reference gene primers within the assay. Sequence reads were collapsed and filtered to measure the absolute abundance of every unique TCRbeta CDR3 rearrangement. Productive Simpson clonality was computed per sample as the square root of Simpson's diversity index over productive rearrangements. Here the immuneACCESS table is served through TCRdb, limited to in-frame sequences with V and J called. Missing clones are a known gap in these copies; in checked studies unresolved V genes cover under half, and the rest lacks a known reason. V, J and clone size were drawn from that table, and D and trimming were deduced from the DNA. The sample table shows 300,000 or so clones, and approximately 89% are seen once. The leading ten clones occupy less than 3.5% of the sample.

Participants in the prospective study were enrolled through a virtual design, were aged 18 to 89 years, and lived in approximately 24 United States geographic areas. To assign participants to cohorts, the prospective study relied on clinical history that participants themselves reported in a screening survey and a study questionnaire. Exposed participants had been in contact, within 2 weeks of entering the study, with a person who had a PCR-confirmed or clinician-diagnosed case of COVID-19. In the prospective study, whole blood, serum and a nasopharyngeal or oropharyngeal swab were collected from each participant by mobile phlebotomists. Over an approximately 2-month period, participants in the prospective study had the option of providing additional blood draws and questionnaires. Blood samples from the prospective study were shipped frozen or at room temperature prior to DNA extraction.

Specimen: PBMCs or T cells enriched from blood (not recorded which). Rearrangement joined TRBV11-3 to TRBJ1-1; 10 central bases correspond to TRBD1. The clonotype comes from a woman in her 50s who had been exposed to COVID-19. The CDR3 reads as follows: CASSSTGGLAFF. The DNA sequence is as follows: TGTGCCAGCAGCTCGACAGGGGGCCTGGCTTTCTTT.